This T cell receptor (beta chain) was captured in a study of a mutant IDH1 vaccine in newly diagnosed glioma. On the study more broadly: The sex distribution of treated patients was about 60% male and 37.5% female, with a mean age of approximately 40 years. It was radiotherapy, temozolomide, or both that patients received previously, with most receiving both. Study-level results: Most patients, 93.3%, showed vaccine-induced immune responses.

The data were produced by immunoSEQ multiplex PCR, yet TCRdb's version contains in-frame clones alone and is incomplete. The table has tens of thousands of clones, roughly four fifths seen once. Time point: baseline, week 1 (first vaccination visit). The treatment is: pre-vaccination baseline after standard-of-care therapy. Each astrocytoma in the donors was new, WHO grade 3 or 4, IDH1-mutant and ATRX-lost. On this clone itself: Its antigen is unidentified.

Trimming stripped 4 bases from V and 1 base from J, with 14 bases between. Germline CDR1 LNHDA, CDR2 SQIVND (reference sequence). The CDR3 runs 16 residues. V gene TRBV19 combines with J gene TRBJ1-5; a weak D match, TRBD1 (5 bases). The sample in question was PBMCs, obtained from a glioma patient treated with radiotherapy, temozolomide or both. The TCR sequence derives from a woman aged 50 to 65 with glioma. The CDR3 spells CASSTFGRASNQPQHF. CDR3 DNA: TGTGCCAGTAGTACGTTTGGCAGGGCCAGCAATCAGCCCCAGCATTTT.